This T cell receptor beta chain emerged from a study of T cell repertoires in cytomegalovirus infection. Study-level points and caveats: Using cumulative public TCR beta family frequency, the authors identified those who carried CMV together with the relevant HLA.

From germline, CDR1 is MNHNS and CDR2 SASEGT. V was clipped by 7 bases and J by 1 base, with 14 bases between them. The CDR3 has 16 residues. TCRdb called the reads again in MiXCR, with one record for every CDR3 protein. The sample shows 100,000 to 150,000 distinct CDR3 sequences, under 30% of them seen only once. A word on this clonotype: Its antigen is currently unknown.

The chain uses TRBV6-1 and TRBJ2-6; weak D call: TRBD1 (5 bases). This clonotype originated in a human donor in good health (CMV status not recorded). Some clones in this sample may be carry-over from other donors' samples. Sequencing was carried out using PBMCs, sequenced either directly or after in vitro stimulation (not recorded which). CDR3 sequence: CASKKEGHSGANVLTF. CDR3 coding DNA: TGTGCCAGCAAGAAAGAAGGACATTCTGGGGCCAACGTCCTGACTTTC.